A selection of T cell receptor beta chains follows, all from one sample in a study of CD8 T cells in Susac syndrome. TCRdb ran MiXCR on the immunoSEQ multiplex PCR reads and lists one entry per CDR3 protein. This table has approximately 77,000 distinct CDR3 sequences, roughly 91% appearing once. Sequencing used CD4+ T cells from PBMCs. The receptor set was obtained from a human donor with Susac syndrome. CDR3s include the opening cysteine and the closing phenylalanine or tryptophan. Each record gives: CDR3 protein, CDR3 DNA, clone size, D gene, V gene, J gene. The D gene is left open where the match is weak. Clone size appears in some rows only: once, few, many, or a class for an expanded clone.

CASSLPGLAGGQETQYF	TGTGCCAGCTCACTCCCGGGACTAGCGGGGGGTCAAGAGACCCAGTACTTC	once	TRBD2	TRBV18	TRBJ2-5
CASSLATGINTGELFF	TGTGCCAGCAGCTTAGCGACAGGGATCAACACCGGGGAGCTGTTTTTT	NA	TRBD1	TRBV7-9	TRBJ2-2
CASSPAGFRTGTDTQYF	TGTGCCAGTAGTCCGGCGGGCTTTAGGACTGGAACAGATACGCAGTATTTT	once	NA	TRBV19	TRBJ2-3
CASSLGGGKGYTF	TGCGCCAGCAGCTTGGGAGGGGGCAAGGGCTACACCTTC	NA	TRBD1	TRBV5-1	TRBJ1-2
CASSTLADTQYF	TGTGCCAGCAGCACCCTCGCAGATACGCAGTATTTT	NA	NA	TRBV28	TRBJ2-3
CASQSGGDYNEQFF	TGTGCCAGTCAAAGCGGGGGCGATTACAATGAGCAGTTCTTC	NA	TRBD2	TRBV7-9	TRBJ2-1
CASSSAGQGKVNEQFF	TGTGCCAGCAGCTCCGCGGGACAGGGGAAGGTTAATGAGCAGTTCTTC	NA	TRBD1	TRBV7-8	TRBJ2-1
CASSPPGIDTQYF	TGTGCCAGCAGCCCCCCCGGAATAGATACGCAGTATTTT	NA	NA	TRBV9	TRBJ2-3
CASSPDSPNQPQHF	TGCGCCAGCAGCCCCGACAGTCCCAATCAGCCCCAGCATTTT	NA	NA	TRBV5-1	TRBJ1-5
CASSQGVDYGYTF	TGTGCCAGCAGCCAAGGGGTGGACTATGGCTACACCTTC	NA	NA	TRBV3-1	TRBJ1-2
CSVEDLFTEAFF	TGCAGCGTTGAAGATCTCTTTACTGAAGCTTTCTTT	NA	NA	TRBV29-1	TRBJ1-1
CASRRLAGNEQFF	TGTGCCAGCAGACGACTAGCGGGCAATGAGCAGTTCTTC	NA	TRBD2	TRBV6-5	TRBJ2-1
CASSHYRGSYEQYF	TGTGCCAGCAGCCATTACAGGGGGTCGTACGAGCAGTACTTC	NA	TRBD1	TRBV12-3/TRBV12-4	TRBJ2-7
CASSSPGGGETEAFF	TGTGCCAGCAGCTCACCCGGCGGTGGGGAAACTGAAGCTTTCTTT	NA	NA	TRBV5-4	TRBJ1-1
CSVAWRGRTEAFF	TGCAGCGTTGCTTGGAGGGGGCGTACTGAAGCTTTCTTT	NA	TRBD1	TRBV29-1	TRBJ1-1
CASSHGQGPTGELFF	TGTGCCAGCAGCCACGGGCAGGGGCCCACCGGGGAGCTGTTTTTT	NA	NA	TRBV11-3	TRBJ2-2
CASGGLAGARDTQYF	TGTGCCAGCGGGGGACTAGCGGGAGCTCGGGATACGCAGTATTTT	NA	TRBD2	TRBV7-8	TRBJ2-3
CASSLARSTRGFYEQYF	TGTGCCAGCAGCTTAGCGCGGTCCACACGAGGGTTCTACGAGCAGTACTTC	NA	NA	TRBV7-2	TRBJ2-7
CASGKGELITDTQYF	TGTGCCAGCGGGAAGGGGGAGCTAATCACAGATACGCAGTATTTT	NA	NA	TRBV2	TRBJ2-3
CASSPGESTDTQYF	TGTGCCAGCTCACCAGGGGAGAGCACAGATACGCAGTATTTT	NA	NA	TRBV18	TRBJ2-3
CASSLRREAEQFF	TGTGCCAGCAGCTTGAGGCGAGAGGCCGAGCAGTTCTTC	NA	NA	TRBV5-6	TRBJ2-1
CASSREGQGSYGYTF	TGTGCCAGCAGTCGTGAGGGACAGGGAAGCTACGGCTACACCTTC	NA	TRBD1	TRBV12-3/TRBV12-4	TRBJ1-2
CASNLGRDNEKLFF	TGTGCCAGCAACCTGGGACGGGACAATGAAAAACTGTTTTTT	NA	NA	TRBV2	TRBJ1-4
CASSQDSASSYNSPLHF	TGTGCCAGCAGCCAAGACTCGGCGAGCTCCTATAATTCACCCCTCCACTTT	NA	NA	TRBV3-1	TRBJ1-6
CASSYSRGQGARDTQYF	TGTGCCAGCAGTTACTCCCGCGGACAGGGGGCGAGAGATACGCAGTATTTT	NA	TRBD1	TRBV6-5	TRBJ2-3
CASTSYLNSPLHF	TGTGCCAGCACGTCGTACCTAAATTCACCCCTCCACTTT	NA	NA	TRBV5-6	TRBJ1-6
CASTRGPRSDTQYF	TGTGCCAGCACCCGCGGGCCGAGATCAGATACGCAGTATTTT	NA	NA	TRBV7-2	TRBJ2-3
CASSASDRGNQPQHF	TGTGCCAGTAGTGCTTCGGACAGGGGCAATCAGCCCCAGCATTTT	NA	TRBD1	TRBV19	TRBJ1-5
CANSLGEAGSKTYEQYF	TGTGCCAACAGTTTAGGGGAGGCGGGGAGTAAGACCTACGAGCAGTACTTC	NA	NA	TRBV28	TRBJ2-7
CASSNPAERGNYEQYF	TGTGCCAGCAGTAATCCCGCAGAGCGGGGAAACTACGAGCAGTACTTC	NA	TRBD2	TRBV6-6	TRBJ2-7
CASGKGTPSTDTQYF	TGTGCCAGCGGCAAGGGGACCCCTAGCACAGATACGCAGTATTTT	NA	NA	TRBV12-3/TRBV12-4	TRBJ2-3
CATRGSQRLADTQYF	TGTGCCACACGTGGGAGCCAGAGGTTGGCAGATACGCAGTATTTT	NA	NA	TRBV6-5	TRBJ2-3
CASSLTSITQETQYF	TGTGCCAGCTCACTGACTAGTATAACCCAAGAGACCCAGTACTTC	NA	NA	TRBV18	TRBJ2-5
CASSLAVGWDNEQFF	TGTGCCAGCAGCTTGGCCGTGGGCTGGGACAATGAGCAGTTCTTC	few	NA	TRBV5-6	TRBJ2-1
CASSVDFSGNTIYF	TGTGCCAGCAGCGTCGACTTCTCTGGAAACACCATATATTTT	NA	NA	TRBV9	TRBJ1-3
CASSYFSINRGQDSPLHF	TGTGCCAGCAGTTACTTTTCAATAAACAGGGGGCAGGATTCACCCCTCCACTTT	NA	TRBD1	TRBV6-5	TRBJ1-6
CASSQRGIRLGGSYEQYF	TGTGCCAGCAGCCAAAGGGGAATTCGCCTCGGGGGGTCCTACGAGCAGTACTTC	NA	TRBD2	TRBV3-1	TRBJ2-7
CASTPGQGLIGEPLHF	TGTGCCAGCACCCCGGGCCAGGGACTTATCGGTGAACCCCTCCACTTT	NA	NA	TRBV6-1	TRBJ1-6
CASSLAGTGVYEQYF	TGTGCCAGCAGCTTAGCCGGGACAGGGGTCTACGAGCAGTACTTC	NA	TRBD1	TRBV7-2	TRBJ2-7
CASSTPGQLSYNEQFF	TGTGCCAGTAGTACCCCGGGACAACTCTCCTACAATGAGCAGTTCTTC	NA	NA	TRBV19	TRBJ2-1
CASSPTGQGNTIYF	TGTGCCAGCTCACCAACCGGACAAGGAAACACCATATATTTT	NA	NA	TRBV18	TRBJ1-3
CASSQRPSGRGNNEQFF	TGTGCCAGCAGCCAACGCCCCTCAGGGCGGGGAAACAATGAGCAGTTCTTC	NA	NA	TRBV14	TRBJ2-1
CAISAGTSGRYETQYF	TGTGCCATCAGTGCTGGGACTAGCGGCCGATACGAGACCCAGTACTTC	NA	TRBD2	TRBV10-3	TRBJ2-5
CASSSGGGTGANVLTF	TGTGCCAGCAGCTCCGGCGGGGGAACTGGGGCCAACGTCCTGACTTTC	NA	TRBD2	TRBV5-4	TRBJ2-6
CATPPSSQGSEQFF	TGCGCCACACCACCCTCCAGCCAGGGCAGCGAGCAGTTCTTC	NA	NA	TRBV23-1	TRBJ2-1
CSVDLLRDEQFF	TGCAGCGTTGACCTCCTCAGGGATGAGCAGTTCTTC	NA	NA	TRBV29-1	TRBJ2-1
CATSSTADYGYTF	TGTGCCACCAGCAGCACGGCGGACTATGGCTACACCTTC	NA	NA	TRBV15	TRBJ1-2
CASSPGQGNTIYF	TGTGCCAGCAGCCCTGGACAAGGAAACACCATATATTTT	NA	NA	TRBV7-7	TRBJ1-3
CASSPFEGGTITDTQYF	TGTGCCAGCTCCCCTTTTGAAGGGGGTACAATCACAGATACGCAGTATTTT	NA	NA	TRBV27	TRBJ2-3
CASSLVSGGEAFF	TGCGCCAGCAGCTTGGTGTCAGGCGGTGAAGCTTTCTTT	NA	NA	TRBV5-1	TRBJ1-1
CASSFRGALNQPQHF	TGTGCCAGCAGTTTTCGGGGGGCCCTCAATCAGCCCCAGCATTTT	NA	NA	TRBV6-2/TRBV6-3	TRBJ1-5